Listed here is a single T cell receptor beta chain. The data were obtained in a study of blood T cell repertoires in COVID-19. Looking at the study overall: Acute and convalescent COVID-19 specimens originated in the United States, Italy and Spain.

Libraries were prepared by immunoSEQ multiplex PCR; TCRdb keeps only in-frame clonotypes and omits some of them. The data show some 290,000 clones, approximately 89% seen once. There are 17 residues in the CDR3. Per germline, CDR1 MGHRA and CDR2 YSYEKL. The J segment lost 2 bases and the V segment lost 6 bases, leaving 14 bases of the junction unmatched. The sequence was obtained from a woman in her thirties with COVID-19, enrolled during active disease. V is TRBV4-1 and J is TRBJ2-7, with TRBD2 matching over 9 bases. Sequencing was done on a sample of peripheral blood. The CDR3 DNA reads as TGCGCCAGCAGTCCTCAGGCCGGGCTAGCGGGAACCTACGAGCAGTACTTC. It encodes CASSPQAGLAGTYEQYF.